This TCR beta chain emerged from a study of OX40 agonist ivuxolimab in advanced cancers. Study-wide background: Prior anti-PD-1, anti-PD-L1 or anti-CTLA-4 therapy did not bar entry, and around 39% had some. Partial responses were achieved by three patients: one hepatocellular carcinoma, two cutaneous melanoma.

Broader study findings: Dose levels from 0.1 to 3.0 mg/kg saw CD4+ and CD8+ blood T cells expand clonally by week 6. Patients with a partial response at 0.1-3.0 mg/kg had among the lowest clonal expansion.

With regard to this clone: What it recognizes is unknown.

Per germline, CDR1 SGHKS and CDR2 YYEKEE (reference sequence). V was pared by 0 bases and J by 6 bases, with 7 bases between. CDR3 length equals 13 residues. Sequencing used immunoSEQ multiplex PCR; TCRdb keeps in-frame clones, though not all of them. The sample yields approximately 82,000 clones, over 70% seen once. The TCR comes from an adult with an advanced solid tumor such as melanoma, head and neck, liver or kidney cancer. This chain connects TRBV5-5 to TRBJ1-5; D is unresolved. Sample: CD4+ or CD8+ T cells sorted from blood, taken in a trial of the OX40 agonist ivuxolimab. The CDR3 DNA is TGTGCCAGCAGCTTGGCGGGGAGTCAGCCCCAGCATTTT. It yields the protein CASSLAGSQPQHF.